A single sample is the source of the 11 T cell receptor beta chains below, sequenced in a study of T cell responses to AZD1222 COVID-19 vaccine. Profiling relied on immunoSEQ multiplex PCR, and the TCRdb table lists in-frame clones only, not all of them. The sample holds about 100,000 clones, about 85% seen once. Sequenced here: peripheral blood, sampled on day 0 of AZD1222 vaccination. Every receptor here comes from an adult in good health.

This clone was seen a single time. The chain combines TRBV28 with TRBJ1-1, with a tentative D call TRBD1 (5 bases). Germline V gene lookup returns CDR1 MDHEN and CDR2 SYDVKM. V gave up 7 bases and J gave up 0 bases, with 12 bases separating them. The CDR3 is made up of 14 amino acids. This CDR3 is CASNQQDLNTEAFF. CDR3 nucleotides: TGTGCCAGCAATCAACAGGACCTGAACACTGAAGCTTTCTTT.

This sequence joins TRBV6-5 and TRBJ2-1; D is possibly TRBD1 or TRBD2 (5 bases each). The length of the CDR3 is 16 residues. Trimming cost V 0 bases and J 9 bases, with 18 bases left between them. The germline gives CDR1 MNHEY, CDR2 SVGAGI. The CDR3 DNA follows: TGTGCCAGCAGTTACTCCGAGGGACCTACCGGGGCTGAGCAGTTCTTC. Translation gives CASSYSEGPTGAEQFF.

CDR3 sequence (DNA): TGTGCCAGCGGTGGCGGGACTTTCGGTGGGGAGCAGTACTTC. Amino acid sequence: CASGGGTFGGEQYF. The rearrangement joins TRBV7-9 to TRBJ2-7, with D possibly TRBD2 on 6 matching bases. Deletions cut 8 bases from V and 7 bases from J, with 21 bases between. Germline V CDR1 and CDR2: SEHNR, FQNEAQ (reference sequence). This CDR3 contains 14 residues.

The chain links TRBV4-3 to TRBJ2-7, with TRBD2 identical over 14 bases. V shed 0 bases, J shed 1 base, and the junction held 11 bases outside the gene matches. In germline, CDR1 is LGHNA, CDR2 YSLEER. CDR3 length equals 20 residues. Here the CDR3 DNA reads TGCGCCAGCAGCCAAGAGGCTCCGGGACTAGCGGGAGTTTGGTCCTACGAGCAGTACTTC. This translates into CASSQEAPGLAGVWSYEQYF.

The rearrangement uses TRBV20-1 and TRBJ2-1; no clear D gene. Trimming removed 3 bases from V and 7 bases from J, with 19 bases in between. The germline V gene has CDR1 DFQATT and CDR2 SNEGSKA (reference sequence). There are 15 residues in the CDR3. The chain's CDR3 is CSASNFDPARNEQFF. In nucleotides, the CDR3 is TGCAGTGCTAGTAATTTCGACCCCGCGAGGAATGAGCAGTTCTTC.

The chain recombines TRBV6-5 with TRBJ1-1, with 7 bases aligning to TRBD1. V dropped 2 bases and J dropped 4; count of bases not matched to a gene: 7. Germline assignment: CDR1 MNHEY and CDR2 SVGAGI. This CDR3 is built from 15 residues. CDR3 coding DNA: TGTGCCAGCAGTTACCAGGGAGGGGGCGTCACTGAAGCTTTCTTT. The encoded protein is CASSYQGGGVTEAFF.

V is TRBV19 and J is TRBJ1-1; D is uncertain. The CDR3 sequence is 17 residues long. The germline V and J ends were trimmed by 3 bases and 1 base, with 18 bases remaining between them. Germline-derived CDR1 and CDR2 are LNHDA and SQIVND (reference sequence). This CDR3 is CASSMIPLLGANTEAFF. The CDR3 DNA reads TGTGCCAGTAGTATGATTCCGCTCCTAGGAGCGAACACTGAAGCTTTCTTT. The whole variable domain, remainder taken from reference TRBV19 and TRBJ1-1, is DGGITQSPKYLFRKEGQNVTLSCEQNLNHDAMYWYRQDPGQGLRLIYYSQIVNDFQKGDIAEGYSVSREKKESFPLTVTSAQKNPTAFYLCASSMIPLLGANTEAFFGQGTRLTVV.

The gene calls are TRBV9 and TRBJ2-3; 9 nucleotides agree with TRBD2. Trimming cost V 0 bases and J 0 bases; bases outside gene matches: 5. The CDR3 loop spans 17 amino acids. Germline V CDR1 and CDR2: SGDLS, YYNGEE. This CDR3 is CASSVVREGNSTDTQYF. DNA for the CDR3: TGTGCCAGCAGCGTAGTGCGGGAGGGCAATAGCACAGATACGCAGTATTTT.

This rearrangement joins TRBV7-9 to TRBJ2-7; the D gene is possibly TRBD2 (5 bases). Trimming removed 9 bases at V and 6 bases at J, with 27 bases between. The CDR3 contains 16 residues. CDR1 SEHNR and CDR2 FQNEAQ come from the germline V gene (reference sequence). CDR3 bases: TGTGCCAGTAGGTCCACGGACCGGGGAAGCTTAAGCGAGCAGTACTTC. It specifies CASRSTDRGSLSEQYF.

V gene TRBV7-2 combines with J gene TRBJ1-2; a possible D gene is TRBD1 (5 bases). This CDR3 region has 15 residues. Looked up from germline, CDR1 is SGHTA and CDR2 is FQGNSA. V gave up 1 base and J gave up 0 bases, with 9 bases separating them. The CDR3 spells CASSLGQGSNYGYTF. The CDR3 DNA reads TGTGCCAGCAGCTTAGGGCAGGGCTCTAACTATGGCTACACCTTC.

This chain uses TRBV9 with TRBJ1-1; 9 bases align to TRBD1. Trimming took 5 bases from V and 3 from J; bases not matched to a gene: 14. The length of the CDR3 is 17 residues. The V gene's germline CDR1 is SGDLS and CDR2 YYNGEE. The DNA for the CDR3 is TGTGCCAGCAGTGGACTCACTCGGACAGGGGTCGACACTGAAGCTTTCTTT. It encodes CASSGLTRTGVDTEAFF.